The T cell receptor (beta chain) under discussion was sequenced for a study of post-analysis software for immune sequencing data. This clonotype has just a few counts. No antigen is known for it. The germline V gene encodes CDR1 MNHNY and CDR2 SVGAGI (reference sequence). V was trimmed by 6 bases and J by 2 bases, leaving 8 bases between them. There are 12 residues in the CDR3. Study conclusions and caveats: When patients were compared with controls, four to six TRBV segments were more frequent, TRBV5-6, TRBV5-1 and TRBV20-1 among them. Samples made in the same batch grouped tightly together by F measure.

Unique-molecular-identifier-tagged TCR beta cDNA libraries were used. TCRdb itself ran the PCR reads through MiXCR, one entry per CDR3 protein. The table includes some 370,000 distinct CDR3 sequences, less than 40% detected once. J is TRBJ2-7 and V is TRBV6-6; D is unresolved. This clonotype was obtained from a girl between 5 and 17 years old with multiple sclerosis. Sequencing was done on a sample of blood. The CDR3 loop is CASSPTAYEQYF. Here the CDR3 DNA reads TGTGCCAGCAGCCCCACGGCCTACGAGCAGTACTTC.